This is a list of T cell receptor beta chains from one sample in a study of blood T cell repertoires in COVID-19. Generated by immunoSEQ multiplex PCR, the TCRdb table keeps only in-frame clones and is missing some. The data contain hundreds of thousands of clones, 85% to 90% of them singletons. Input material: peripheral blood. Receptors originate from a woman aged 18-29 years with acute or convalescent COVID-19. Each CDR3 is given with its conserved first and last residue. Each record gives: V gene, J gene, clone size, D gene, CDR3 DNA, CDR3 protein. D genes are given only for firm matches. Clone size is given for some rows only: seen once, a few or many times, or a class if the clone is expanded.

TRBV19	TRBJ1-5	.	.	TGTGCCAGTACTGACCTCGGGGGTTGGGGTCAGCCCCAGCATTTT	CASTDLGGWGQPQHF
TRBV19	TRBJ2-4	.	.	TGTGCCAGTAGTCCCCACACAGGGAGAATAGCCAAAAACATTCAGTACTTC	CASSPHTGRIAKNIQYF
TRBV7-2	TRBJ1-6	once	.	TGTGCCAGCAGCTTAGTAGGAGGAGGGCGGAATTCACCCCTCCACTTT	CASSLVGGGRNSPLHF
TRBV6-2/TRBV6-3	TRBJ1-1	.	.	TGTGCCAGCAGCCAAGAGACAGAGTTGAACACTGAAGCTTTCTTT	CASSQETELNTEAFF
TRBV24-1	TRBJ1-2	.	.	TGTGCCACCAGTGACCCAACCAGGGGCCTGCTTGTAAACGATGGCTACACCTTC	CATSDPTRGLLVNDGYTF
TRBV19	TRBJ1-5	few	.	TGTGCCAGTAACCCGGACATTAGCAATCAGCCCCAGCATTTT	CASNPDISNQPQHF
TRBV2	TRBJ2-3	.	.	TGTGCCAGCATCAGGGACATCACAGATACGCAGTATTTT	CASIRDITDTQYF
TRBV12-3/TRBV12-4	TRBJ1-1	.	.	TGTGCCAGCAGTTTAAAGGGGTACACTGAAGCTTTCTTT	CASSLKGYTEAFF
TRBV18	TRBJ2-5	.	.	TGTGCCAGCTCACAAACCAGAGGGAAAGAGACCCAGTACTTC	CASSQTRGKETQYF
TRBV5-1	TRBJ2-1	.	.	TGCGCCAGCAGCTTGGGGGCAGAAACCTACAATGAGCAGTTCTTC	CASSLGAETYNEQFF
TRBV29-1	TRBJ2-5	once	TRBD1	TGCAGCGTTGGGGGACAGGTCCAAGAGACCCAGTACTTC	CSVGGQVQETQYF
TRBV7-2	TRBJ1-2	.	TRBD1	TGTGCCAGCAGCATACAGGGGGATGTGGGCTATGGCTACACCTTC	CASSIQGDVGYGYTF
TRBV19	TRBJ1-1	.	.	TGTGCCAGTAGTATTAGGGGATTGGCTTTCTTT	CASSIRGLAFF
TRBV4-1	TRBJ1-5	.	.	TGCGCCAGCAGCCAACCACCCGAGGGTCATAGCAATCAGCCCCAGCATTTT	CASSQPPEGHSNQPQHF
TRBV4-3	TRBJ2-6	.	TRBD1	TGCGCCAGCAGCCAAGGCTCACAGGGGGCGCTTGGGGCCAACGTCCTGACTTTC	CASSQGSQGALGANVLTF
TRBV4-1	TRBJ1-2	once	.	TGCGCCGGCAGCCAAGATGTTGGGACGGGGGTAGTGTCAGGCTACACCTTC	CAGSQDVGTGVVSGYTF
TRBV7-6	TRBJ2-7	.	TRBD2	TGTGCCAGCAGCTTAGGACTAGCGTTGTCCTACGAGCAGTACTTC	CASSLGLALSYEQYF
TRBV4-1	TRBJ2-7	.	.	TGCGCCAGCCAGGGGACGAGCGGATCCTACGAGCAGTACTTC	CASQGTSGSYEQYF
TRBV5-1	TRBJ2-7	.	TRBD1	TGCGCCAGCAGCTTGCGGGCAGGGGGCTTTTACGAGCAGTACTTC	CASSLRAGGFYEQYF
TRBV2	TRBJ1-1	.	.	TGTGCCAGCAGTGAAATCCGGGCAGGGATGGCTTTCTTT	CASSEIRAGMAFF
TRBV7-2	TRBJ1-2	once	TRBD1	TGTGCCAGCAGCCCCCGCGGGACAGTAGCCCCTAACTATGGCTACACCTTC	CASSPRGTVAPNYGYTF
TRBV19	TRBJ2-3	.	TRBD1	TGTGCCAGTAGTATATTACCGACAGGGACAAATACGCAGTATTTT	CASSILPTGTNTQYF
TRBV7-2	TRBJ1-6	.	.	TGTGCCAGCAGCCCCCAGAGGGAAAATTCACCCCTCCACTTT	CASSPQRENSPLHF
TRBV5-1	TRBJ2-3	.	.	TGCGCCAGCAGTTACACAGATACGCAGTATTTT	CASSYTDTQYF
TRBV27	TRBJ1-5	.	.	TGTGCCAGCCGACCAGGGGTTGGCAATCAGCCCCAGCATTTT	CASRPGVGNQPQHF
TRBV9	TRBJ2-1	.	TRBD1	TGTGCCAGCAGCGTGGGCTTGCCGGGACAGGTGAACAATGAGCAGTTCTTC	CASSVGLPGQVNNEQFF
TRBV18	TRBJ2-7	.	.	TGTGCCAGCTCACCCGGTTGGAGGAGCTCCTACGAGCAGTACTTC	CASSPGWRSSYEQYF
TRBV27	TRBJ1-4	.	TRBD1	TGTGCCAGCAGTGCCTTACAGGGGCGTGAAAAACTGTTTTTT	CASSALQGREKLFF
TRBV7-2	TRBJ2-7	.	.	TGTGCCAGCAGCTTAGGACGGGGAAACTACGAGCAGTACTTC	CASSLGRGNYEQYF
TRBV12-2	TRBJ2-7	.	.	TGTGCAAGTCGCTTAAATCCTATGGCCTACGAGCAGTACTTC	CASRLNPMAYEQYF
TRBV12-3/TRBV12-4	TRBJ1-1	.	.	TGTGCCAGCAGTTCCCCCGGACAGATTGAAGCTTTCTTT	CASSSPGQIEAFF
TRBV9	TRBJ1-6	.	.	TGTGCCAGCAGCCCATATTCCGGGACATCATTTAATTCACCCCTCCACTTT	CASSPYSGTSFNSPLHF
TRBV29-1	TRBJ1-4	.	.	TGCAGCGTCGAGGGGGCAACTAATGAAAAACTGTTTTTT	CSVEGATNEKLFF
TRBV6-5	TRBJ2-7	.	.	TGTGCCAGCCGCCGAGGGCAGCAATCCTACGAGCAGTACTTC	CASRRGQQSYEQYF
TRBV20-1	TRBJ2-1	.	.	TGCAGTTCCCGACTTCTAAATGAGCAGTTCTTC	CSSRLLNEQFF
TRBV19	TRBJ1-1	.	TRBD1	TGTGCCACGGGACAGGGAAGCTTAGCTTTCTTT	CATGQGSLAFF
TRBV29-1	TRBJ2-2	.	TRBD2	TGCAGCGGGAGACTAGCGGGGGACACCGGGGAGCTGTTTTTT	CSGRLAGDTGELFF
TRBV10-3	TRBJ1-1	.	TRBD1	TGTGCCATGACGACAGGGCAAGCGAACACTGAAGCTTTCTTT	CAMTTGQANTEAFF
TRBV6-1	TRBJ1-2	.	TRBD1	TGTGCCAGCAGTGAAACCGGGACAGAGGCTAACTATGGCTACACCTTC	CASSETGTEANYGYTF
TRBV4-2	TRBJ1-6	.	.	TGTGCCAGCAGCCAAGATTTTATAAATTCACCCCTCCACTTT	CASSQDFINSPLHF
TRBV24-1	TRBJ1-3	.	.	TGTGCCACCAGTCAGGTGTTCTCTGGAAACACCATATATTTT	CATSQVFSGNTIYF
TRBV10-3	TRBJ2-3	.	.	TGTGCCACCGGGGAGGATACGCAGTATTTT	CATGEDTQYF
TRBV5-1	TRBJ2-5	.	TRBD1	TGCGCCAGCAGCTTAGCCCGACAGGGGATAACGGAGACCCAGTACTTC	CASSLARQGITETQYF
TRBV6-5	TRBJ1-1	.	.	TGTGCCAGCAGGCTTAAACAGGGAACTGAAGCTTTCTTT	CASRLKQGTEAFF
TRBV9	TRBJ1-3	.	.	TGTGCCAGCAGCGTAGAAACAGAAACTTATGGAAACACCATATATTTT	CASSVETETYGNTIYF
TRBV30	TRBJ1-2	once	.	TGTGCCTGGAATCAGGACACGGGGGTTCGCTACACCTTC	CAWNQDTGVRYTF
TRBV5-1	TRBJ1-5	.	.	TGCGCCAGCAGCTTGGGGACAGCCCGGAATCAGCCCCAGCATTTT	CASSLGTARNQPQHF
TRBV13	TRBJ1-2	.	TRBD1	TGTGCCAGCAGCCCGTCGACAGGGGGCGAAGGCTACACCTTC	CASSPSTGGEGYTF
TRBV7-2	TRBJ1-5	.	TRBD1	TGTGCCAGCAGCTTTACAGGGGGTGGCAATCAGCCCCAGCATTTT	CASSFTGGGNQPQHF
TRBV29-1	TRBJ2-7	once	.	TGCAGCGTGGAGACAGTAAGCGACGAGCAGTACTTC	CSVETVSDEQYF
TRBV6-6	TRBJ1-1	.	TRBD1	TGTGCCAGCGCGGACAGGGAGAACACTGAAGCTTTCTTT	CASADRENTEAFF
TRBV23-1	TRBJ2-7	.	TRBD1	TGCGCCAGCAGTCCTCGGGACAGGGGCGGTGAGCAGTACTTC	CASSPRDRGGEQYF
TRBV2	TRBJ1-3	.	.	TGTGCCAGCATTAGACCGGGACTCCGGGACACCATATATTTT	CASIRPGLRDTIYF
TRBV5-5	TRBJ1-2	.	.	TGTGCCAGCAGCTTGGACCAGGATTTTGGCTACACCTTC	CASSLDQDFGYTF
TRBV19	TRBJ1-2	once	.	TGTGCCAGTAGTATCCGTGGGGGGGACTATGGCTACACCTTC	CASSIRGGDYGYTF
TRBV10-2	TRBJ2-1	.	.	TGCGCCAGCAGGTACCCAGGGAGGCGCAATGAGCAGTTCTTC	CASRYPGRRNEQFF
TRBV7-2	TRBJ2-7	.	TRBD2	TGTGCCAGCAGCCTGGGACTAGCGGGGCCCTACGAGCAGTACTTC	CASSLGLAGPYEQYF
TRBV3-1/TRBV3-2	TRBJ2-7	once	TRBD1	TGTGCCAGCAGCCACGACAGGGCCTACGAGCAGTACTTC	CASSHDRAYEQYF